This TCR beta chain stems from a study of T cells after yellow fever vaccination. The CDR3 spans 15 residues. Per the germline V gene, CDR1 is PRHDT and CDR2 is FYEKMQ (reference sequence). V was clipped by 3 bases and J by 2 bases; unmatched bases: 6. TCRdb re-analysed the 5' RACE reads in MiXCR, keeping a single row per CDR3 protein. The table includes nearly 300,000 distinct CDR3 sequences, 8.7% detected once. This chain connects TRBV13 to TRBJ2-5; 7 nucleotides align to TRBD2. The source was CD4+ T cells sorted from PBMCs, collected 5 days after the yellow fever booster vaccination. This receptor was taken from a young man who received the YFV17D yellow fever vaccine. The DNA for the CDR3 is TGTGCCAGCAGCTTTTTAACTAGCGAACAAGAGACCCAGTACTTC. Its translation: CASSFLTSEQETQYF.